These T cell receptor beta chains were read from a single sample in a study of blood T cell repertoires in COVID-19. Here immunoSEQ multiplex PCR was the method, and the copy in TCRdb shows in-frame clones only, minus some. The table lists around 200,000 clones, 70% to 90% of them singletons, with 15% to 20% in the top ten. Sequenced sample: peripheral blood. Receptors originate from a person aged 70 to 85 with COVID-19, enrolled during active disease. The CDR3 runs from the conserved cysteine through the conserved F or W. A D gene is named only where the DNA matches it firmly. Size is omitted from some rows. Given values are once, few, many or a class for expanded clones.

J gene,D gene,V gene,CDR3 length,clone size,CDR3 DNA,CDR3 protein
TRBJ2-7,.,TRBV6-6,13,.,TGTGCCAGCAGCACGGGGAGTACGAACGAGCAGTACTTC,CASSTGSTNEQYF
TRBJ1-4,.,TRBV4-1,13,.,TGCGCCAGCAGCCACACTACTGGAGAAAAACTGTTTTTT,CASSHTTGEKLFF
TRBJ1-1,.,TRBV9,15,.,TGTGCCAGCAGCGTAGATCTTGGGGGCGGCACTGAAGCTTTCTTT,CASSVDLGGGTEAFF
TRBJ2-5,.,TRBV27,14,once,TGTGCCAGCAGTTTTAGACGGAGCCCGGAGACCCAGTACTTC,CASSFRRSPETQYF
TRBJ1-1,.,TRBV30,12,.,TGTGCCTGGAGATGGGGGGACACTGAAGCTTTCTTT,CAWRWGDTEAFF
TRBJ2-7,TRBD1,TRBV12-3/TRBV12-4,13,.,TGTGCCAGCAGTTTTAGGGGACAGATAGAGCAGTACTTC,CASSFRGQIEQYF
TRBJ1-4,.,TRBV28,14,.,TGTGCCAGCCACACCAGGGGAAGGGGGGAAAAACTGTTTTTT,CASHTRGRGEKLFF
TRBJ1-2,.,TRBV11-2,15,.,TGTGCCAGCAGCTTATCCGACAGATTATCCTATGGCTACACCTTC,CASSLSDRLSYGYTF
TRBJ1-1,TRBD1,TRBV4-1,15,.,TGCGCCAGCAGCCGGATGGGACAGATAAACACTGAAGCTTTCTTT,CASSRMGQINTEAFF
TRBJ1-2,.,TRBV27,15,.,TGTGCCAGCAGTTTACGAGGGGGGGTATCCTATGGCTACACCTTC,CASSLRGGVSYGYTF
TRBJ1-6,.,TRBV9,15,.,TGTGCCAGCAGCGTAACCCCCAGCTCAGGTTCACCCCTCCACTTT,CASSVTPSSGSPLHF
TRBJ2-7,.,TRBV5-1,14,.,TGCGCCAGCAGCTTGGTTCAGGGGATCCCCGAGCAGTACTTC,CASSLVQGIPEQYF
TRBJ1-5,TRBD1,TRBV28,15,.,TGTGCCAGCAGTTCTCTACAGGGGGGAGTGCAGCCCCAGCATTTT,CASSSLQGGVQPQHF
TRBJ2-7,TRBD1,TRBV5-1,14,.,TGCGCCAGCAGCTGGACAGGGGATGGCTACGAGCAGTACTTC,CASSWTGDGYEQYF
TRBJ2-5,TRBD1,TRBV7-9,14,.,TGTGCCAGCAGCTCTGACAGGGGCGTAGAGACCCAGTACTTC,CASSSDRGVETQYF
TRBJ1-2,.,TRBV12-3/TRBV12-4,13,.,TGTGCCAGCAGGCACGACAGTGTCGGAGGCTACACCTTC,CASRHDSVGGYTF
TRBJ2-3,TRBD2,TRBV18,15,.,TGTGCCAGCTCACCATCTAGCGGGAGCACAGATACGCAGTATTTT,CASSPSSGSTDTQYF
TRBJ1-6,.,TRBV7-9,15,.,TGTGCCAGCAGCTTAGGGGCCGAGTCCGATTCACCCCTCCACTTT,CASSLGAESDSPLHF
TRBJ2-1,.,TRBV7-8,14,.,TGTGCCAGCAGCAAATTAGACTGGGGCGATGAGCAGTTCTTC,CASSKLDWGDEQFF
TRBJ2-7,TRBD1,TRBV5-6,15,.,TGTGCCAGCAGCTTGGCCTTCGGGACAGGCTACGAGCAGTACTTC,CASSLAFGTGYEQYF
TRBJ1-6,TRBD1,TRBV5-6,15,once,TGTGCCAGCAGTTCAACACAGGGGTTACGGCTACCCCTCCACTTT,CASSSTQGLRLPLHF
TRBJ1-2,.,TRBV10-3,13,.,TGTGCCATCACAGGGGTGGGGTTCTATGGCTACACCTTC,CAITGVGFYGYTF
TRBJ1-5,TRBD1,TRBV7-9,17,.,TGTGCCAGCAGCTCCTCCCCCTCGACAGGGTCGTATCAGCCCCAGCATTTT,CASSSSPSTGSYQPQHF
TRBJ2-7,.,TRBV18,14,.,TGTGCCAGCTCACCAAAGACAGGTTCCTACGAGCAGTACTTC,CASSPKTGSYEQYF
TRBJ2-5,.,TRBV19,15,.,TGTGCCAGTAGTCGGACAGACCGACTACAAGAGACCCAGTACTTC,CASSRTDRLQETQYF
TRBJ2-1,.,TRBV30,16,.,TGTGCCTGGAGTGTACGCCGGAGCGGATCTTACAATGAGCAGTTCTTC,CAWSVRRSGSYNEQFF
TRBJ1-1,.,TRBV30,12,.,TGTGCCTGGAGTGTACGGGGGGCCGGGGCTTTCTTT,CAWSVRGAGAFF
TRBJ2-3,TRBD2,TRBV7-6,16,.,TGTGCCAGCAGCTCTATACACGGGAGGGCCGGAGATACGCAGTATTTT,CASSSIHGRAGDTQYF
TRBJ2-3,TRBD1,TRBV20-1,11,.,TGCAGTTGCACAGGGGTATATACGCAGTATTTT,CSCTGVYTQYF
TRBJ2-1,TRBD2,TRBV6-4,16,.,TGTGCCAGCAGTGACTCCCGGACTAGCGGGAGCAATGAGCAGTTCTTC,CASSDSRTSGSNEQFF
TRBJ2-2,.,TRBV6-5,15,.,TGTGCCAGCAGTTACGAGGGGGTGTCGGACGGGGAGCTGTTTTTT,CASSYEGVSDGELFF
TRBJ2-1,TRBD2,TRBV11-2,16,.,TGTGCCAGCAGCTTCAGACTAGCGGGAACCTACAATGAGCAGTTCTTC,CASSFRLAGTYNEQFF
TRBJ2-2,TRBD1,TRBV7-3,14,.,TGTGCCAGCAGCTCGGACAGGGTCACCGGGGAGCTGTTTTTT,CASSSDRVTGELFF
TRBJ2-7,.,TRBV6-6,11,.,TGTGCCACGGGGCAGGGGTACGAGCAGTACTTC,CATGQGYEQYF
TRBJ2-1,TRBD2,TRBV15,17,.,TGTGCCACCAGCAGAGATTATCTAGCGGGGAGGGGCGATGAGCAGTTCTTC,CATSRDYLAGRGDEQFF
TRBJ1-1,.,TRBV6-7,13,.,TGTGCCAGCAGTTCCCCGTCGTATACTGAAGCTTTCTTT,CASSSPSYTEAFF
TRBJ2-3,TRBD1,TRBV7-6,16,few,TGTGCCAGCAGACATAGCAGGGACAGGGATATAGATACGCAGTATTTT,CASRHSRDRDIDTQYF
TRBJ2-1,TRBD2,TRBV15,15,.,TGTGCCACCAGCAGACGAGCGGGAGTACCCGATGAGCAGTTCTTC,CATSRRAGVPDEQFF
TRBJ1-6,TRBD1,TRBV13,16,.,TGTGCCAGCAGCTTAGGCCGGAGGACAGGGGGGTCACCCCTCCACTTT,CASSLGRRTGGSPLHF
TRBJ2-6,.,TRBV10-1,15,once,TGCGCCAGCAGTGAAGAGGGCTCTGGGGCCAACGTCCTGACTTTC,CASSEEGSGANVLTF
TRBJ2-7,TRBD2,TRBV4-3,18,once,TGCGCCAGCAGCCTCAGCCGGGGGGGGCGGACGATGGCCTACGAGCAGTACTTC,CASSLSRGGRTMAYEQYF
TRBJ2-7,TRBD1,TRBV10-3,23,.,TGTGCCATCAGGAGACAGGGGGCGCCGACAAGGGCCCAGGGGGGGCCATCTTATTACGAGCAGTACTTC,CAIRRQGAPTRAQGGPSYYEQYF
TRBJ2-7,.,TRBV3-1/TRBV3-2,14,.,TGTGCCAGCAGCCAAGATCGGTCCGGCGGCGAGCAGTACTTC,CASSQDRSGGEQYF
TRBJ1-6,TRBD1,TRBV2,13,.,TGTGCCAGCAGAGGGACAGCTGGTTCACCCCTCCACTTT,CASRGTAGSPLHF
TRBJ2-7,TRBD1,TRBV19,15,.,TGTGCCAGTAGTAGCCCAGGGACAGGGAGGTACGAGCAGTACTTC,CASSSPGTGRYEQYF
TRBJ2-3,TRBD2,TRBV5-4,18,once,TGTGCCAGCAGCTTGGTAGGTCTAGCGGGGATTCACACAGATACGCAGTATTTT,CASSLVGLAGIHTDTQYF
TRBJ2-5,.,TRBV7-8,13,.,TGTGCCAGCCGCCGGAGCGGACAAGAGACCCAGTACTTC,CASRRSGQETQYF
TRBJ2-3,TRBD1,TRBV24-1,15,.,TGTGCCACCAGTGATCCTGGACAGGGTCCAGATACGCAGTATTTT,CATSDPGQGPDTQYF
TRBJ1-5,.,TRBV19,15,.,TGTGCCAGTAGTATGTCTCAGATTAGCAATCAGCCCCAGCATTTT,CASSMSQISNQPQHF
TRBJ2-1,.,TRBV14,13,.,TGTGCCAGCAGCCAAGATAAACAGGGCGGTCTTGTCTTC,CASSQDKQGGLVF